The 2 T cell receptor beta chains given below trace back to one sample, sequenced in a study of cytomegalovirus exposure and HLA in healthy donors. PCR involved 60 Vbeta and 13 Jbeta primers. Assay: immunoSEQ multiplex PCR; the TCRdb copy retains only in-frame clones and omits some. The sample totals about 74,000 clones. Sequenced material: PBMCs. Receptors were obtained from a female donor in good health and CMV-seropositive.

The V gene is TRBV6-5, the J gene TRBJ2-7, with 7 nucleotides matching TRBD1. V was clipped by 2 bases and J by 4 bases; unmatched bases: 8. The CDR3 has 15 residues. Germline CDR1 MNHEY, CDR2 SVGAGI. The CDR3 is CASSYRPTGRYEQYF. The CDR3 DNA reads TGTGCCAGCAGTTACAGGCCGACAGGGCGATACGAGCAGTACTTC.

The chain joins TRBV29-1 to TRBJ1-1; D gene ambiguous. The CDR3 is 15 amino acids. Germline V lookup: CDR1 SQVTM, CDR2 ANQGSEA. V gave up 5 bases and J gave up 4 bases, with 20 bases separating them. CDR3 coding DNA: TGCAGCGTTCTTAATTTGGCGGGAGCGGGCACTGAAGCTTTCTTT. Protein product: CSVLNLAGAGTEAFF. The full variable domain, rest sourced from reference TRBV29-1 and TRBJ1-1, is SAVISQKPSRDICQRGTSLTIQCQVDSQVTMMFWYRQQPGQSLTLIATANQGSEATYESGFVIDKFPISRPNLTFSTLTVSNMSPEDSSIYLCSVLNLAGAGTEAFFGQGTRLTVV.